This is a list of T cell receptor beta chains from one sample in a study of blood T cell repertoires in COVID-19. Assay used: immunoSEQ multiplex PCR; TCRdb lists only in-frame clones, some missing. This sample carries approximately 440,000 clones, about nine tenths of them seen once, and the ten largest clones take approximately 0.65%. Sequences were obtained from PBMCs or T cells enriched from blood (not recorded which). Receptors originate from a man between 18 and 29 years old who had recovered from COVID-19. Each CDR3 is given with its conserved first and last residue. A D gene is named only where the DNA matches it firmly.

cdr3_nt: TGTGCCAGCAGTGTGGTGGACAGGGGCACTGAAGCTTTCTTT
cdr3_aa: CASSVVDRGTEAFF
v_call: TRBV2
j_call: TRBJ1-1
d_call: TRBD1

cdr3_nt: TGTGCCAGCAGCTCCCTAAGACAGGGCGTTAACTATGGCTACACCTTC
cdr3_aa: CASSSLRQGVNYGYTF
v_call: TRBV11-2
j_call: TRBJ1-2
d_call: TRBD1

cdr3_nt: TGTGCCAGCGGTCGTAGTAATGAAAAACTGTTTTTT
cdr3_aa: CASGRSNEKLFF
v_call: TRBV6-5
j_call: TRBJ1-4
d_call: .

cdr3_nt: TGTGCCAGCAGCGGACTATCGGGTCTTGAAGCTTTCTTT
cdr3_aa: CASSGLSGLEAFF
v_call: TRBV6-5
j_call: TRBJ1-1
d_call: .

cdr3_nt: TGTGCCAGCAGTCTGGAGGGCCACGAGCAGTACTTC
cdr3_aa: CASSLEGHEQYF
v_call: TRBV28
j_call: TRBJ2-7
d_call: .

cdr3_nt: TGCGCCAGCAGCTCAAACAGGGGTGCCAGAACCGGGGAGCTGTTTTTT
cdr3_aa: CASSSNRGARTGELFF
v_call: TRBV5-1
j_call: TRBJ2-2
d_call: TRBD1

cdr3_nt: TGTGCCAGCACTCACGGTGAGGCTTTCTTT
cdr3_aa: CASTHGEAFF
v_call: TRBV28
j_call: TRBJ1-1
d_call: .

cdr3_nt: TGCGCCAGCAGCTTGGCAGGGGTCCAGCCCCAGCATTTT
cdr3_aa: CASSLAGVQPQHF
v_call: TRBV5-1
j_call: TRBJ1-5
d_call: .

cdr3_nt: TGTGCCAGCAGCGCGGGACAGGGGGCTAATCAGCCCCAGCATTTT
cdr3_aa: CASSAGQGANQPQHF
v_call: TRBV9
j_call: TRBJ1-5
d_call: TRBD1

cdr3_nt: TGTGCCAGCAGCTTAGTAGCGGGATTTCTAGAGACCCAGTACTTC
cdr3_aa: CASSLVAGFLETQYF
v_call: TRBV11-2
j_call: TRBJ2-5
d_call: TRBD2

cdr3_nt: TGTGCCAGCAGCCCGCTCTCGGGACAGGGAATATCGGGGGCCAACGTCCTGACTTTC
cdr3_aa: CASSPLSGQGISGANVLTF
v_call: TRBV3-1/TRBV3-2
j_call: TRBJ2-6
d_call: TRBD1

cdr3_nt: TGTGCCAGCTCACCAACGAGACAGGGAGGCGAGCAGTACTTC
cdr3_aa: CASSPTRQGGEQYF
v_call: TRBV18
j_call: TRBJ2-7
d_call: .

cdr3_nt: TGCAGTGCCCGCGACAATGAGCAGTTCTTC
cdr3_aa: CSARDNEQFF
v_call: TRBV20-1
j_call: TRBJ2-1
d_call: .

cdr3_nt: TGTGCCCCCGAGGGTAGCGGGAGTCTGGATGAGCAGTTCTTC
cdr3_aa: CAPEGSGSLDEQFF
v_call: TRBV30
j_call: TRBJ2-1
d_call: TRBD2